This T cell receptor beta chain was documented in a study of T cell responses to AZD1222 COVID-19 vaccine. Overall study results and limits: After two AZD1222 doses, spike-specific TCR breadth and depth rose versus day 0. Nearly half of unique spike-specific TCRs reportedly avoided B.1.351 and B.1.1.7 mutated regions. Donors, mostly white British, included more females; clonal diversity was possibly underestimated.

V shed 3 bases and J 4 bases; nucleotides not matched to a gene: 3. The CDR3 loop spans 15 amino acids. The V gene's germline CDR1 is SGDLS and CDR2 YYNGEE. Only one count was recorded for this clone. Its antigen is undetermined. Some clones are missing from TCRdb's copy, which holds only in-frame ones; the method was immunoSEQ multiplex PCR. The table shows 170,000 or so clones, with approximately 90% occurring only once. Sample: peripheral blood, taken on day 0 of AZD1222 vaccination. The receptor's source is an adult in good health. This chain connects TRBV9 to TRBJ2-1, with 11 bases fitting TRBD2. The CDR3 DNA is TGTGCCAGCAGCGCTAGCGGGGGGACGTACAATGAGCAGTTCTTC. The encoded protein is CASSASGGTYNEQFF.